One sample yielded the 6 T cell receptor beta chains listed below, sequenced in a study of immune heterogeneity within non-small cell lung tumors. Template came from bulk tumor genomic DNA, at 600 ng per sample. In surgery, several biopsies were collected from each primary tumor at widely spaced sites. Patients went through curative surgery, and their non-small cell lung cancer was untreated and newly diagnosed. Amplification of TCR beta CDR3 was performed by multiplex PCR with 32 V and 13 J primers. Each CDR3 protein is one row after TCRdb ran MiXCR on the multiplex PCR reads. The sample contains 1,200 or so distinct CDR3 sequences, about 52% of which appear only once. Sequencing was done on a sample of lung tumor tissue. These TCRs come from a man aged 60 to 75 with non-small cell lung cancer.

This clonotype turned up a few times. V is TRBV20-1 and J is TRBJ1-2; D is undetermined. Germline V gene lookup returns CDR1 DFQATT and CDR2 SNEGSKA (reference sequence). The CDR3 is 15 amino acids. V lost 3 bases to trimming and J lost 3 bases, with 17 bases between them. This CDR3 reads CSARFLAALDYGYTF. Written as DNA, the CDR3 is TGCAGTGCTAGGTTTTTGGCCGCTTTAGACTATGGCTACACCTTC.

This chain uses TRBV9 with TRBJ2-1; no reliable D call. The V end was cut by 4 bases, the J end by 8 bases, with 16 bases between. CDR3 size: 14 residues. Germline V lookup: CDR1 SGDLS, CDR2 YYNGEE. The CDR3 sequence is CASSPGPLDDEQFF. CDR3 nucleotides: TGTGCCAGCAGCCCGGGCCCTCTTGACGATGAGCAGTTCTTC.

This chain links TRBV20-1 with TRBJ2-5; 8 bases map to TRBD2. The CDR3 runs to 14 residues. The germline V gene has CDR1 DFQATT and CDR2 SNEGSKA (reference sequence). J was trimmed by 2 bases and V by 1 base; bases with no gene match: 3. In nucleotides, the CDR3 is TGCAGTGCTAGAGTAGCGGGATCGCAAGAGACCCAGTACTTC. Amino acids: CSARVAGSQETQYF.

This clonotype was detected once. The J gene is TRBJ2-7, the V gene TRBV19; possibly TRBD1 or TRBD2 for D (6 bases each). Trimming stripped 6 bases from V and 3 bases from J, with 18 bases between. Looked up from germline, CDR1 is LNHDA and CDR2 is SQIVND (reference sequence). The CDR3 is 15 residues long. CDR3 nucleotide sequence: TGTGCCAGTAGCGGGGGCGGGAAGGTGAACTACGAGCAGTACTTC. Protein product: CASSGGGKVNYEQYF.

This rearrangement joins TRBV11-2 to TRBJ2-2; D is undetermined. The length of the CDR3 is 15 residues. The germline V and J ends were trimmed by 5 bases and 4 bases, with 14 bases remaining between them. Per the germline V gene, CDR1 is SGHAT and CDR2 is FQNNGV. The CDR3 DNA follows: TGTGCCAGCAGCCCTTACGGTGGCGGCACCGGGGAGCTGTTTTTT. Protein sequence: CASSPYGGGTGELFF.

The gene calls are TRBV19 and TRBJ1-1; no clear D gene. CDR1 is LNHDA and CDR2 is SQIVND in the germline V gene (reference sequence). V was pared by 7 bases and J by 1 base, with 4 bases between. This CDR3 is built from 11 residues. For the CDR3, the DNA is TGTGCCAGTATTAGGAACACTGAAGCTTTCTTT. Its translation is CASIRNTEAFF.